Presented here are 7 T cell receptor beta chains from one specimen sequenced in a study of blood T cell repertoires in COVID-19. Measured with immunoSEQ multiplex PCR; TCRdb has only the in-frame clones, and not every one. The sample records some 120,000 clones, more than 70% being singletons. The material sequenced was peripheral blood. These receptor sequences come from a woman in her sixties or seventies with acute or convalescent COVID-19.

This clone showed up just once. This rearrangement joins TRBV7-3 to TRBJ2-5; D uncertain. The length of the CDR3 is 16 residues. Trimming left V 5 bases short and J 5 bases short, with 21 bases between. Germline loops: CDR1 SGHTA, CDR2 FQGTGA. CDR3 nucleotides: TGTGCCAGCAGCCCCGGTAGCACTCGTGCAGCGGAGACCCAGTACTTC. This translates into CASSPGSTRAAETQYF.

The chain joins TRBV23-1 to TRBJ2-3; the D gene is possibly TRBD2 (6 bases). TRBV23-1 is classed as an ORF, of uncertain function. The ends were cut back, 1 base at V and 5 bases at J, with 16 bases in the middle. The CDR3 is made up of 16 amino acids. Here the CDR3 reads CASSQLWPQRVDTQYF. CDR3 DNA sequence: TGCGCCAGCAGTCAATTGTGGCCGCAGCGGGTAGATACGCAGTATTTT.

The chain is built from TRBV5-6 and TRBJ2-7; unclear D gene. V dropped 2 bases and J dropped 5 bases, with 17 bases sitting between them. Per germline, CDR1 SGHDT and CDR2 YYEEEE. The CDR3 totals 15 residues. The CDR3 DNA reads TGTGCCAGCAGCTTTATACAGTACGCTAATAACGAGCAGTACTTC. Protein product: CASSFIQYANNEQYF.

The chain has TRBV19 and TRBJ2-1, with D possibly matching TRBD2 (5 bases). There are 15 residues in the CDR3. Trimming took off 3 bases at V and 0 bases at J, with 9 bases between the two ends. Germline V gives CDR1 LNHDA, CDR2 SQIVND (reference sequence). CDR3 loop: CASSIDGSSYNEQFF. As DNA, the CDR3 is TGTGCCAGTAGTATTGATGGGAGCTCCTACAATGAGCAGTTCTTC.

The J gene is TRBJ2-1, the V gene TRBV27; 9 positions agree with TRBD2. V shed 4 bases and J 2 bases; nucleotides not matched to a gene: 9. The V gene's germline CDR1 is MNHEY and CDR2 SMNVEV (reference sequence). The CDR3 runs 17 residues. Written as DNA, the CDR3 is TGTGCCAGCAGTTCGCGACGGCTAGCGGGACCCTACAATGAGCAGTTCTTC. Amino acids: CASSSRRLAGPYNEQFF.

The chain's CDR3 is CASSSTSRGGYTF. Here the CDR3 DNA reads TGTGCCAGCAGTTCCACATCCAGGGGAGGCTACACCTTC. The genes are TRBV28 and TRBJ1-2, with TRBD1 as a possible D gene (6 bases). This CDR3 has 13 residues. The germline CDR1 and CDR2 sequences are MDHEN and SYDVKM. V was clipped by 4 bases and J by 8 bases, with 14 bases between them.

Written as DNA, the CDR3 is TGTGCCAGCAGCTTACTCCCTACGGGGAGCTCCTACAATGAGCAGTTCTTC. Encoded protein: CASSLLPTGSSYNEQFF. The V gene is TRBV7-3, the J gene TRBJ2-1; tentatively, D is TRBD2 (5 bases). The CDR3 extends over 17 amino acids. Trimming shortened V by 2 bases and J by 0 bases, and 14 bases separated the two germline ends. The germline V gene encodes CDR1 SGHTA and CDR2 FQGTGA.